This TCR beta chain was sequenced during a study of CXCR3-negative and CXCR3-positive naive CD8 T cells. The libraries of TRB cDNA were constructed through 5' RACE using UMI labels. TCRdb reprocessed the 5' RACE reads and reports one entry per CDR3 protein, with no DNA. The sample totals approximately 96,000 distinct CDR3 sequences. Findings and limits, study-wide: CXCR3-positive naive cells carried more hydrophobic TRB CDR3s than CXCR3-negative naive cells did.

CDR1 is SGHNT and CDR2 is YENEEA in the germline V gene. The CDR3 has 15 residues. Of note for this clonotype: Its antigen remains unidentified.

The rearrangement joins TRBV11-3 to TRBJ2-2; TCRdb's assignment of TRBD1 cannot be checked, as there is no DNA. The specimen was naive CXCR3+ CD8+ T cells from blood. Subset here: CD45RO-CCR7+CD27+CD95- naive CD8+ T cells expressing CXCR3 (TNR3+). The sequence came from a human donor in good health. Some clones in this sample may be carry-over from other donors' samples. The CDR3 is CASSVGGENTGELFF.